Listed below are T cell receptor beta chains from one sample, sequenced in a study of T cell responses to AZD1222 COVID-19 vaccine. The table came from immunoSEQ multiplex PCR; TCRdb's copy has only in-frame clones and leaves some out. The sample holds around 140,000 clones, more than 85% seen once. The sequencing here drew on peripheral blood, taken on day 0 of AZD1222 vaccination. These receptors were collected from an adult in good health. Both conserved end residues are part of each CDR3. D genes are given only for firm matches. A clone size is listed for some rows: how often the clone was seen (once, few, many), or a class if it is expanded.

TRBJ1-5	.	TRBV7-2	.	TGTGCCAGCAGCCCCCAGTGGGGGTCTGGCAATCAGCCCCAGCATTTT	CASSPQWGSGNQPQHF
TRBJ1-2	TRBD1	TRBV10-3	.	TGTGCCATCCGGCAGGGGGCGCCTACTAACTATGGCTACACCTTC	CAIRQGAPTNYGYTF
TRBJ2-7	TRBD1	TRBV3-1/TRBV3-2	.	TGTGCCAGCAGCCCCTTCCCTTTACGGACAGGGGGCTGGGAGCAGTACTTC	CASSPFPLRTGGWEQYF
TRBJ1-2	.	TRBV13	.	TGTGCCAGCAGCCCCCCAGAGTCAGGTGGCTACACCTTC	CASSPPESGGYTF
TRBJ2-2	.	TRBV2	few	TGTGCCAGCACTCGGGGAAACACCGGGGAGCTGTTTTTT	CASTRGNTGELFF
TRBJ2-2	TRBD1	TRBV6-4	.	TGTGCCAGCAGCGCTGACAGGGTCGGCGGGGAGCTGTTTTTT	CASSADRVGGELFF
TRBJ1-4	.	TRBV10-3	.	TGTGCCACCACTGATGGGGGCCATAATGAAAAACTGTTTTTT	CATTDGGHNEKLFF
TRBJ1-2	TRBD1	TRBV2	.	TGTGCCAGCAGTAGGATCACAGGGGTTGGCTACACCTTC	CASSRITGVGYTF
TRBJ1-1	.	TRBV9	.	TGTGCCAGCAGCAGTGGGGGAGCGAACACTGAAGCTTTCTTT	CASSSGGANTEAFF
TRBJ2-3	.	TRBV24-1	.	TGTGCCACCAGTGATGCGGATACGCAGTATTTT	CATSDADTQYF
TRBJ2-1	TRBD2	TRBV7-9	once	TGTGCCAGCAGCTTAGATACTAGCGGGGGATACAATGAGCAGTTCTTC	CASSLDTSGGYNEQFF
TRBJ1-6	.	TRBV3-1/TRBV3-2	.	TGTGCCAGCAGCCCCCCCGGGGGGGTGGGGCACAATTCACCCCTCCACTTT	CASSPPGGVGHNSPLHF
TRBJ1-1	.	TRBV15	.	TGTGCCACCAGCAGGTCAGGCCTGAGGACTGAAGCTTTCTTT	CATSRSGLRTEAFF
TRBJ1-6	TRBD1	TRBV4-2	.	TGTGCCAGCAGCCAAGGTCCCGCCCCCACAGGGGAATCACCCCTCCACTTT	CASSQGPAPTGESPLHF
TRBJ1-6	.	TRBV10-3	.	TGTGCCATGGGGGGCACGGGGAATTCACCCCTCCACTTT	CAMGGTGNSPLHF
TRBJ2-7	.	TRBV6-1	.	TGTGCCAGCAGTGATCTGACATTCAGCTCCTACGAGCAGTACTTC	CASSDLTFSSYEQYF
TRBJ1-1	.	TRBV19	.	TGTGCCAGTAGTAAAGGACGGACGAACACTGAAGCTTTCTTT	CASSKGRTNTEAFF
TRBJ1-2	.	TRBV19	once	TGTGCCAGTAGTAGCCAGGGACTGAATGGCTACACCTTC	CASSSQGLNGYTF
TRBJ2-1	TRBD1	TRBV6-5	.	TGTGCCAGCAGCCAAGGACAGGGGGCGCGAAATGAGCAGTTCTTC	CASSQGQGARNEQFF
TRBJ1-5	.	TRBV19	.	TGTGCCAGTACCGAAACAGGGTACAATCAGCCCCAGCATTTT	CASTETGYNQPQHF
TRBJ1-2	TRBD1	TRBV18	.	TGTGCCAGCTCACCACAGGACAGGGGCTATGGCTACACCTTC	CASSPQDRGYGYTF
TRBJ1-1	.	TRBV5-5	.	TGTGCCAGCAGTATTCCAGGGGTCTTGGACACTGAAGCTTTCTTT	CASSIPGVLDTEAFF
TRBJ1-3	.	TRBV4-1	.	TGCGCCAGCAGCCACCTAGGGGGAAACACCATATATTTT	CASSHLGGNTIYF
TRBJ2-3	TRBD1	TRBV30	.	TGTGCCTGGAGTGAGGACAGGGCCGGAATTCCAGATACGCAGTATTTT	CAWSEDRAGIPDTQYF
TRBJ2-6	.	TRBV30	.	TGTGCCGGGTCAGCCTCTGGGGCCAACGTCCTGACTTTC	CAGSASGANVLTF
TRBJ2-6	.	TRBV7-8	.	TGTGCCAGCAGCTTCATGGACAGAACTCAAATCTCTGGGGCCAACGTCCTGACTTTC	CASSFMDRTQISGANVLTF
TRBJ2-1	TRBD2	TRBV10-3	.	TGTGCCATCAACCGGGGGGACCCCAATGAGCAGTTCTTC	CAINRGDPNEQFF
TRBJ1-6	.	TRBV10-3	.	TGTGCCATCAGTGAGTCCGGTGGTAGAAATTCACCCCTCCACTTT	CAISESGGRNSPLHF
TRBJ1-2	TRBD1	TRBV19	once	TGTGCCAGTACCTCACCCGGGACAGGGGGACTAAACTATGGCTACACCTTC	CASTSPGTGGLNYGYTF
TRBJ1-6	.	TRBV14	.	TGTGCCAGCAGCCAAACAGGCTATAATTCACCCCTCCACTTT	CASSQTGYNSPLHF
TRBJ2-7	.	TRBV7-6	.	TGTGCCAGCAGCTTTGGCGCCTCCTACGAGCAGTACTTC	CASSFGASYEQYF
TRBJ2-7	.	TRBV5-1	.	TGCGCCAGCAGCCACCCAACAGGCCCAGCCCCCTACGAGCAGTACTTC	CASSHPTGPAPYEQYF
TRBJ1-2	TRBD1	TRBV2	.	TGTGCCAGCAGCCGCAGCCTCGGGACAGACGGCGGCTACACCTTC	CASSRSLGTDGGYTF
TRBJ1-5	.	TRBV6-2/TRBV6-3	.	TGTGCCAGCAGCCTGGGGGCGGAGGGTCAGCCCCAGCATTTT	CASSLGAEGQPQHF
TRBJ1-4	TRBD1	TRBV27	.	TGTGCCAGCAGTTTCGGGGACAGGGCCAATGAAAAACTGTTTTTT	CASSFGDRANEKLFF
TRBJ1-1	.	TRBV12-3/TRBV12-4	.	TGTGCCAGCAGTTTGACAGTTAGGGTTGCTTTCTTT	CASSLTVRVAFF
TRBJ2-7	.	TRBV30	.	TGTGCCTGGAGACCCCTGCAGGTCAGCTCCTACGAGCAGTACTTC	CAWRPLQVSSYEQYF
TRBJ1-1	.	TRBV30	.	TGTGCCTGGGTACATTCGGGGGGGAACACTGAAGCTTTCTTT	CAWVHSGGNTEAFF
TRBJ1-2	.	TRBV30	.	TGTGCCTGGAGTAGGGGGAACTATGGCTACACCTTC	CAWSRGNYGYTF
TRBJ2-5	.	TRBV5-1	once	TGCGCCAGCACAAGAGATACCCAAGAGACCCAGTACTTC	CASTRDTQETQYF
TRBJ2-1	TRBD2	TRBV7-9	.	TGTGCCAGCAGCTTCGGCGGGGGGAGATACAATGAGCAGTTCTTC	CASSFGGGRYNEQFF
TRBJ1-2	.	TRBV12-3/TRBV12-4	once	TGTGCCAGCAATGGCAGGCAGGGAGGTGGCTACACCTTC	CASNGRQGGGYTF
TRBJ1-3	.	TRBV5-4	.	TGTGCCAGCAGCAGTGGAAACACCATATATTTT	CASSSGNTIYF
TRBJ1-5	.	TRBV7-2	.	TGTGCCAGCAGCCGACAGGAAAATCAGCCCCAGCATTTT	CASSRQENQPQHF